This section outlines one T cell receptor beta chain sequence together with its context. The clone's antigen remains unknown. Base qualities are not provided; no much larger clone lies one nucleotide away. Using the deep immunoSEQ assay, TCR CDR3 regions were amplified from genomic DNA by multiplex PCR. Genomic DNA extracted from each cell subset was distributed evenly over all wells of several immunoSEQ 96-well plates, and each plate served as one replicate. For unsorted PBMC, each replicate PCR was loaded with approximately 300 ng genomic DNA, equivalent to about 30,000 T cell genomes. Genomic DNA from unsorted PBMC was sequenced over ten immunoSEQ deep assay plates. The purified libraries were quantified using a Qubit 3.0 fluorometer, sized with a Bioanalyzer 2100, and then quantified again using the KAPA Library Quantification kit. Each immunoSEQ 96-well plate was sequenced on its own single-read 150-cycle Illumina NextSeq 550 flow cell. The authors' pipeline ran thus. Because the immunoSEQ output included only junctional sequences and no quality scores, the filtering could not be the same as the filtering used for full-length reads. To assign V/J genes and CDR3, sequences were annotated against IMGT germline references using PyIR, a Python wrapper for IgBLAST v1.9. Reads were filtered out if the reads had weak V/J assignments (E-value above 1e-6), no CDR3, stop codons, out-of-frame junctions, or ambiguous translated residues. V3J clonotypes were defined by identical inferred V gene, J gene, and CDR3 amino acid sequence. To compute the percentage overlap between repertoires, the number of shared unique clonotypes was divided by the size of the smaller repertoire. Three approaches were used to assess repertoire richness: RTK rarefaction, the Chao1 estimator, and Recon v2.1 estimates of unobserved clonotypes. Drawn from immuneACCESS, this table holds only the in-frame rearrangements with V and J called that TCRdb kept. Clones are partly lost; checked studies trace under half to an unresolved V gene and leave the rest unexplained. V and J calls and clone size are copied from that table; D and trimming were computed from the DNA. The sample table contains a few hundred thousand clones; only one count was recorded for more than 70% of them. Clones ranked in the top ten supply 9.5% to 15% of the sample.

This entry belongs to a study of shared clonotypes between healthy human individuals (dated by TCRdb to about 2020). With regard to the full study: A couple of women and three men aged 18 to 49 years were included in the cohort. To estimate repertoire size and how much clonotypes are shared between individuals, the study performed deep sequencing of blood TCR repertoires from a few healthy adults. Libraries were prepared and TCR repertoires were sequenced by different laboratories using diverse techniques, in order to increase sequencing depth and limit assay-specific biases. Between about 0.94 and 8.9 billion PBMCs per donor were obtained by leukapheresis.

The donors were healthy, HIV-negative adults with no recently reported acute infections or vaccinations. Only Caucasian adults living in Nashville, Tennessee, USA were represented among the donors. For unsorted samples, about 87 million PBMCs were counted, and genomic DNA was extracted using the QIAamp DNA Blood Mini kit. Blood was obtained by leukapheresis, after which PBMCs were separated by Ficoll-Histopaque density gradient centrifugation and cryopreserved in liquid nitrogen vapor phase. Overall study outcomes, separate from this receptor: Sampling was restricted to blood, and TCR repertoires in tissue are likely to differ from TCR repertoires in blood. Because the study included a small number of donors, the genetic and exposure-history diversity represented was limited. Based on pairwise subsampling, the degree of clonotype sharing among donors was expected to be affected by sequencing depth.

The trim is 8 bases for V and 0 bases for J, with a gap of 11 bases between the germline ends. The CDR3 measures 14 amino acids from cysteine to phenylalanine. CDR3 DNA only is kept here, 42 bases in frame from base 1. In the germline V gene, CDR1 corresponds to MDHEN and CDR2 to SYDVKM. The V and J genes are TRBV28 and TRBJ2-1; the best D guess is TRBD1, with 6 bases matching. The specimen was PBMCs. This TCR was sampled from a woman aged 40-49 years in good health. Some clones in this sample may be carry-over from other donors' samples. The DNA sequence is TGTGCCAGCGTACAGGGTAGCTCCTACAATGAGCAGTTCTTC. This yields the protein CASVQGSSYNEQFF.